These 3 T cell receptor beta chains were sequenced from one sample in a study of regulatory T cells in long-lasting Graves disease. Arm-PCR of CDR3 regions and iRepertoire HTBI primers were used to build TCR beta libraries. Using its own MiXCR run on the multiplex PCR reads, TCRdb lists one record per CDR3 protein. In the table there are some 220,000 distinct CDR3 sequences, roughly 19% of which are singletons. Time point in this sample: newly diagnosed GD, antithyroid drugs for less than 3 months. Extracted PBMC RNA gave rise to the TCR library. These data were also reused for a study on T cells in Graves' hyperthyroidism and ophthalmopathy.

Sequencing used peripheral blood mononuclear cells (PBMCs), obtained at new diagnosis, from a patient treated with antithyroid drugs. These receptors all come from a woman aged 25 to 39 with Graves disease.

Ten or more counts support this clonotype. V is TRBV30 and J is TRBJ2-6, with D tentatively TRBD2 (6 bases). CDR1 GTSNPN and CDR2 SVGIG come from the germline V gene (reference sequence). The CDR3 loop spans 15 amino acids. V shed 0 bases and J shed 3 bases, with 9 bases lying between them. The CDR3 protein is CAWSVRGSGANVLTF. CDR3 sequence (DNA): TGTGCCTGGAGTGTACGGGGGAGTGGGGCCAACGTCCTGACTTTC.

In its sample, this clonotype was seen many times. The V and J genes are TRBV2 and TRBJ1-6, with 9 nucleotides matching TRBD1. J lost 6 bases, V lost 4 bases, and 1 base had no gene match. The CDR3 totals 14 residues. From germline, CDR1 is SNHLY and CDR2 FYNNEI. The CDR3 bases are TGTGCCAGCAGTGGACAGGGGGGTAATTCACCCCTCCACTTT. This codes for CASSGQGGNSPLHF. Combining the CDR3 with reference TRBV2 and TRBJ1-6 gives the whole variable domain EPEVTQTPSHQVTQMGQEVILRCVPISNHLYFYWYRQILGQKVEFLVSFYNNEISEKSEIFDDQFSVERPDGSNFTLKIRSTKLEDSAMYFCASSGQGGNSPLHFGNGTRLTVT.

This clonotype has only a few counts. V and J are TRBV27 and TRBJ1-4; D is undetermined. This CDR3 comprises 14 residues. CDR1 MNHEY and CDR2 SMNVEV come from the germline V gene (reference sequence). V was trimmed by 0 bases and J by 10 bases, leaving 12 bases between them. CDR3 protein: CASSLSGTRGKLFF. The CDR3 DNA sequence: TGTGCCAGCAGTTTATCAGGAACAAGAGGAAAACTGTTTTTT.